This is a list of T cell receptor beta chains from one sample in a study of blood T cells in healthy people across ages. In TCRdb, the 5' RACE reads were re-called with MiXCR into one record per CDR3 protein. The data hold approximately 900,000 distinct CDR3 sequences, with under 35% observed a single time. The data were also submitted as part of a second study, on T cells of mothers and their children.

Sequencing was done on a sample of blood. The origin of the receptors is a woman between 35 and 50 years old in good health. Each CDR3 is given with its conserved first and last residue. Fields, in order: D gene, CDR3 length, J gene, V gene, clone size, CDR3 DNA, CDR3 protein. D genes are given only for firm matches. Part of the rows lack a size; the others show once, few, many or a class for expanded clones.

D: TRBD2; length: 14; J: TRBJ2-3; V: TRBV6-1; size: NA; DNA: TGTGCCAGCAGGGACGGGACTAGCCGAGATACGCAGTATTTT; CDR3: CASRDGTSRDTQYF
D: NA; length: 15; J: TRBJ2-7; V: TRBV15; size: many; DNA: TGTGCCACCAGCAGTCCGGGCGCTATATTGGACGAGCAGTACTTC; CDR3: CATSSPGAILDEQYF
D: NA; length: 18; J: TRBJ2-7; V: TRBV21-1; size: NA; DNA: TGTGCCAGCAGCGGACTTTGGACTAGCGGGAGTCCCCTTTACGAGCAGTACTTC; CDR3: CASSGLWTSGSPLYEQYF
D: NA; length: 15; J: TRBJ2-3; V: TRBV7-2; size: many; DNA: TGTGCCAGCAGCTTAGCGGGGATACGCACAGATACGCAGTATTTT; CDR3: CASSLAGIRTDTQYF
D: NA; length: 16; J: TRBJ2-1; V: TRBV4-1; size: many; DNA: TGCGCCAGCAGCCAAGGTCACAGGCGGTTGAACGATGAGCAGTTCTTC; CDR3: CASSQGHRRLNDEQFF
D: TRBD1; length: 13; J: TRBJ2-1; V: TRBV20-1; size: once; DNA: TGCAGTGCTAGAGGACAGGGGAACAATGAGCAGTTCTTC; CDR3: CSARGQGNNEQFF
D: NA; length: 15; J: TRBJ1-5; V: TRBV7-8; size: NA; DNA: TGTGCCAGCAGCTTGGGGACCAATAGCAATCAGCCCCAGCATTTT; CDR3: CASSLGTNSNQPQHF
D: NA; length: 14; J: TRBJ2-3; V: TRBV5-1; size: NA; DNA: TGCGCCAGCAGCCGCGAGGGTGGCATGGATACGCAGTATTTT; CDR3: CASSREGGMDTQYF
D: TRBD1; length: 16; J: TRBJ2-1; V: TRBV7-9; size: NA; DNA: TGTGCCAGCAGCCCGCCGGGACAGGGAATAAGCAATGAGCAGTTCTTC; CDR3: CASSPPGQGISNEQFF
D: TRBD2; length: 15; J: TRBJ2-5; V: TRBV7-8; size: NA; DNA: TGTGCCAGCAGCCCCGAGCGGGGGGGCCGAGAGACCCAGTACTTC; CDR3: CASSPERGGRETQYF
D: NA; length: 14; J: TRBJ1-1; V: TRBV28; size: NA; DNA: TGTGCCAGCAGTTTAATCTGGGGGGACACTGAAGCTTTCTTT; CDR3: CASSLIWGDTEAFF
D: NA; length: 13; J: TRBJ1-1; V: TRBV7-3; size: NA; DNA: TGTGCCAGCAGCTTAATACCCCGGGCTGAAGCTTTCTTT; CDR3: CASSLIPRAEAFF
D: TRBD1; length: 12; J: TRBJ2-7; V: TRBV28; size: many; DNA: TGTGCCAGCAGCATGATGGACAGGGAAGTGTACTTC; CDR3: CASSMMDREVYF
D: NA; length: 14; J: TRBJ1-2; V: TRBV14; size: NA; DNA: TGTGCCAGCAGCCAAGAGGCAGCCTACTATGGCTACACCTTC; CDR3: CASSQEAAYYGYTF
D: NA; length: 17; J: TRBJ2-7; V: TRBV14; size: few; DNA: TGTGCCAGCAGCGGAATTAGGACAGCGTCGAGCTCCTACGAGCAGTACTTC; CDR3: CASSGIRTASSSYEQYF
D: TRBD1; length: 15; J: TRBJ2-3; V: TRBV5-6; size: NA; DNA: TGTGCCAGCAGCGCACCGGGACAGGGCACAGATACGCAGTATTTT; CDR3: CASSAPGQGTDTQYF
D: NA; length: 15; J: TRBJ1-5; V: TRBV20-1; size: NA; DNA: TGCAGTGCTAGCAACAGCCCGAGGGGCAATCAGCCCCAGCATTTT; CDR3: CSASNSPRGNQPQHF
D: NA; length: 15; J: TRBJ2-3; V: TRBV24-1; size: NA; DNA: TGTGCCACCAGTGATTCGTCAGGGTTGGCAGATACGCAGTATTTT; CDR3: CATSDSSGLADTQYF
D: TRBD1; length: 18; J: TRBJ1-5; V: TRBV20-1; size: NA; DNA: TGCAGTGCTAGATTCGGAGACAGGGGGCTCTATAGCAATCAGCCCCAGCATTTT; CDR3: CSARFGDRGLYSNQPQHF
D: NA; length: 15; J: TRBJ2-7; V: TRBV5-5; size: NA; DNA: TGTGCCAGCAACCTGGAGGAGAGCTCCTACAATGAGCAGTACTTC; CDR3: CASNLEESSYNEQYF
D: NA; length: 13; J: TRBJ2-7; V: TRBV27; size: many; DNA: TGTGCCAGCAGTTTTACGGGTTGGGGCGAGCAGTACTTC; CDR3: CASSFTGWGEQYF
D: TRBD2; length: 18; J: TRBJ2-1; V: TRBV2; size: NA; DNA: TGTGCCAGCAGTGAAAGGTCTAGCGGGGGACCTAGCGAAGAGACCCAGTTCTTC; CDR3: CASSERSSGGPSEETQFF
D: TRBD1; length: 15; J: TRBJ2-3; V: TRBV5-1; size: NA; DNA: TGCGCCAGCCGCGATTCGGGACAGGGAACAGATACGCAGTATTTT; CDR3: CASRDSGQGTDTQYF
D: NA; length: 15; J: TRBJ2-3; V: TRBV5-1; size: many; DNA: TGCGCCAGCAGTAGTTCCCCCAGTAGCACAGATACGCAGTATTTT; CDR3: CASSSSPSSTDTQYF
D: NA; length: 14; J: TRBJ1-1; V: TRBV20-1; size: few; DNA: TGCAGTGCTAGATTTTCCCCGGCGAGCACTGAAGCTTTCTTT; CDR3: CSARFSPASTEAFF
D: NA; length: 11; J: TRBJ2-5; V: TRBV29-1; size: many; DNA: TGCAGCGTTCTCCCAGGGGAGACCCAGTACTTC; CDR3: CSVLPGETQYF
D: NA; length: 13; J: TRBJ2-2; V: TRBV4-3; size: few; DNA: TGCGCCAGCAGCCCGGACTGGGCCGGGGAGCTGTTTTTT; CDR3: CASSPDWAGELFF
D: NA; length: 12; J: TRBJ2-7; V: TRBV6-2/TRBV6-3; size: many; DNA: TGTGCCAGCTCCGAGGGGGGGATCGAGCAGTACTTC; CDR3: CASSEGGIEQYF
D: TRBD1; length: 14; J: TRBJ2-2; V: TRBV7-3; size: few; DNA: TGTGCCAGCAGGCAGACAGGGGGACTCGGGGAGCTGTTTTTT; CDR3: CASRQTGGLGELFF
D: TRBD2; length: 15; J: TRBJ2-1; V: TRBV18; size: NA; DNA: TGTGCCGGCTCACCTGGGACTAGCGGTCACAATGAGCAGTTCTTC; CDR3: CAGSPGTSGHNEQFF
D: NA; length: 13; J: TRBJ1-1; V: TRBV28; size: few; DNA: TGTGCCAGCAGTTTTCTCCAACCCCCTGAAGCTTTCTTT; CDR3: CASSFLQPPEAFF
D: TRBD1; length: 15; J: TRBJ2-7; V: TRBV5-5; size: few; DNA: TGTGCCAGCAGCCGCATGGGACAGGGATCTTACGAGCAGTACTTC; CDR3: CASSRMGQGSYEQYF
D: TRBD1; length: 19; J: TRBJ1-1; V: TRBV5-5; size: NA; DNA: TGTGCCAGCAGCTTCACTCCTACAGGGGGCCTGCGGCCTAACACTGAAGCTTTCTTT; CDR3: CASSFTPTGGLRPNTEAFF
D: TRBD1; length: 14; J: TRBJ1-1; V: TRBV7-9; size: once; DNA: TGTGCCAGCAGCTTACAGGGGGTGCGGACTGAAGCTTTCTTT; CDR3: CASSLQGVRTEAFF
D: NA; length: 16; J: TRBJ2-1; V: TRBV6-7; size: NA; DNA: TGTGCCAGCAGTGACTGGACTCCCCGCTCCTACAATGAGCAGTTCTTC; CDR3: CASSDWTPRSYNEQFF
D: NA; length: 16; J: TRBJ2-4; V: TRBV18; size: NA; DNA: TGTGCCAGCTCACCAGGTCTGGGGAACCGATACAATGAGCAGTACTTC; CDR3: CASSPGLGNRYNEQYF
D: NA; length: 12; J: TRBJ1-1; V: TRBV15; size: few; DNA: TGTGCCACCAGCAGAGAAATATCTGTGGCTTTCTTT; CDR3: CATSREISVAFF
D: NA; length: 13; J: TRBJ1-2; V: TRBV4-2; size: few; DNA: TGTGCCAGCAGCACCCAGGAGTACTATGGCTACACCTTC; CDR3: CASSTQEYYGYTF
D: TRBD2; length: 15; J: TRBJ2-7; V: TRBV11-2; size: NA; DNA: TGTGCCAGCAGCTTAGAGGCAGCGGGGGGCTACGAGCAGTACTTC; CDR3: CASSLEAAGGYEQYF
D: TRBD1; length: 15; J: TRBJ1-1; V: TRBV5-5; size: NA; DNA: TGTGCCAGCAGCGGCCGGGACAGGGGGCAAGGTGAAGCTTTCTTT; CDR3: CASSGRDRGQGEAFF
D: TRBD2; length: 14; J: TRBJ2-1; V: TRBV18; size: few; DNA: TGTGCCAGCTCAGTGTCTAGCGGGGACAATGAGCAGTTCTTC; CDR3: CASSVSSGDNEQFF
D: NA; length: 16; J: TRBJ2-3; V: TRBV24-1; size: few; DNA: TGTGCCACCAGTGATCGCAGGGGCCCTAGTGCAGATACGCAGTATTTT; CDR3: CATSDRRGPSADTQYF
D: NA; length: 12; J: TRBJ1-2; V: TRBV6-5; size: NA; DNA: TGTGCCAGCAGTTTCTCCGAGGGTCCGTACACCTTC; CDR3: CASSFSEGPYTF
D: TRBD2; length: 17; J: TRBJ2-2; V: TRBV3-1; size: NA; DNA: TGTGCCAGCAGCCAAGTTACAGCGGGGGGATACACCGGGGAGCTGTTTTTT; CDR3: CASSQVTAGGYTGELFF
D: NA; length: 15; J: TRBJ2-1; V: TRBV20-1; size: few; DNA: TGCAGTGCTAGAGAGTCCGAGGGGCCCTACAATGAGCAGTTCTTC; CDR3: CSARESEGPYNEQFF
D: NA; length: 15; J: TRBJ2-3; V: TRBV5-1; size: NA; DNA: TGCGCCAGCAGCTTGGTGGCTAGCGGCACAGATACGCAGTATTTT; CDR3: CASSLVASGTDTQYF
D: TRBD2; length: 15; J: TRBJ2-3; V: TRBV9; size: NA; DNA: TGTGCCAGCAGCACCCGACTAGCGCTCACAGATACGCAGTATTTT; CDR3: CASSTRLALTDTQYF
D: NA; length: 16; J: TRBJ1-6; V: TRBV5-5; size: NA; DNA: TGTGCCAGCAGCTTTGGACAGAGCTCCTATAATTCACCCCCCCACTTT; CDR3: CASSFGQSSYNSPPHF
D: TRBD1; length: 15; J: TRBJ2-5; V: TRBV20-1; size: few; DNA: TGCAGTGCTCCACAGACCCGGGACAGGGGGGGGGAGCAGTACTTC; CDR3: CSAPQTRDRGGEQYF
D: NA; length: 13; J: TRBJ1-2; V: TRBV20-1; size: few; DNA: TGCAGTGCTAGTGAACAGATTGTCTATGGCTACACCTTC; CDR3: CSASEQIVYGYTF
D: TRBD1; length: 14; J: TRBJ1-4; V: TRBV12-3/TRBV12-4; size: few; DNA: TGTGCCAGCAGTGCCGACAGGGGTTTTGGAAAACTGTTTTTT; CDR3: CASSADRGFGKLFF
D: NA; length: 15; J: TRBJ2-3; V: TRBV12-3/TRBV12-4; size: NA; DNA: TGTGCCAGCGTATCAGGACGGGGTGGCTCAGATACGCAGTATTTT; CDR3: CASVSGRGGSDTQYF
D: NA; length: 15; J: TRBJ2-3; V: TRBV7-2; size: NA; DNA: TGTGCCAGCAGCTTACACGGGGTACGGGCAGATACGCAGTATTTT; CDR3: CASSLHGVRADTQYF
D: TRBD2; length: 15; J: TRBJ2-3; V: TRBV20-1; size: NA; DNA: TGCAGTGCCCCCCGTGCGGGAGGAGGAGCAGATACGCAGTATTTT; CDR3: CSAPRAGGGADTQYF
D: NA; length: 14; J: TRBJ2-5; V: TRBV2; size: NA; DNA: TGTGCCAGCAGGACTCAGGGAATCCAAGAGACCCAGTACTTC; CDR3: CASRTQGIQETQYF
D: NA; length: 14; J: TRBJ2-3; V: TRBV9; size: NA; DNA: TGTGCCAGCAGCGTAGAACAGGCCACAGATACGCAGTATTTT; CDR3: CASSVEQATDTQYF
D: TRBD1; length: 14; J: TRBJ2-7; V: TRBV29-1; size: many; DNA: TGCAGCGTCGCTTCGGGACAGGGGATGTACGAGCAGTACTTC; CDR3: CSVASGQGMYEQYF
D: NA; length: 15; J: TRBJ2-3; V: TRBV29-1; size: NA; DNA: TGCAGCGTTCCCCTGGGGGCGGCCCGAGCCCATACGCAGTATTTT; CDR3: CSVPLGAARAHTQYF
D: TRBD2; length: 15; J: TRBJ2-1; V: TRBV7-3; size: NA; DNA: TGTGCCAGCAGCTCGCGGGGGGGCTCCGGCAATGAGCAGTTCTTC; CDR3: CASSSRGGSGNEQFF